This TCR beta chain was obtained from a study of CD8 T cells in ankylosing spondylitis. This clonotype was counted at least ten times. CDR1 ENHRY and CDR2 SYGVKD come from the germline V gene. Deletions cut 0 bases from V and 8 bases from J, with 16 bases between. CDR3 length: 15 residues. Using quantitative 5'-RACE with molecular barcodes, the authors made TCR beta libraries. TCRdb re-called the 5' RACE reads with MiXCR, one entry per CDR3 protein. Of 200,000 to 300,000 distinct CDR3 sequences in the sample, 20% to 30% were seen once. The specimen sequenced was blood, either unsorted or a sorted T cell fraction (not recorded which). The sequence came from a male donor with ankylosing spondylitis or in good health (not recorded which). The genes are TRBV10-3 and TRBJ1-2; D unresolved. CDR3 residues: CAISESAYDVEGYTF. The CDR3 nucleotides read TGTGCCATCAGTGAGTCTGCATATGATGTGGAGGGCTACACCTTC.